The clone carrying this T cell receptor beta chain was detected a few times. Full-length variable regions came from constant-region reverse primers plus semi-nested Nested Universal Primer A PCR. TCRdb ran MiXCR on the 5' RACE reads and lists one entry per CDR3 protein. This table has under 6,500 distinct CDR3 sequences, 34% appearing once. Germline CDR1 is SNHLY and CDR2 is FYNNEI. CDR3 length: 14 amino acids. The V end was cut by 8 bases, the J end by 1 base, with 14 bases between. The chain recombines TRBV2 with TRBJ1-1; D remains ambiguous. Sequencing was done on a sample of naive CD4+ T cells sorted from a lymph node. Documented subset: naive CD4+ T cells, CD4+CD45RA+CD25-. This TCR was sampled from a female donor with breast cancer. The CDR3 loop reads CASQFVWRNTEAFF. CDR3 sequence (DNA): TGTGCCAGCCAGTTCGTTTGGAGGAACACTGAAGCTTTCTTT.